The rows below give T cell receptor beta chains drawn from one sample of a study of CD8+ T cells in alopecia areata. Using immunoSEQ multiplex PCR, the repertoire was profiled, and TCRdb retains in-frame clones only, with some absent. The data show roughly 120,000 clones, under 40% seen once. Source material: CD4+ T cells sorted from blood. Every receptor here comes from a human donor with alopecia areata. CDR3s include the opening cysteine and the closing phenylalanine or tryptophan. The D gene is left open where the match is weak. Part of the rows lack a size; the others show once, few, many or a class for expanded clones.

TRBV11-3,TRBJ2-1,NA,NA,CASSLGPLNEQFF,TGTGCCAGCAGCTTAGGTCCCCTGAATGAGCAGTTCTTC
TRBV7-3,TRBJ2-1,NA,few,CASSLVPGEQFF,TGTGCCAGCAGCTTAGTCCCTGGCGAGCAGTTCTTC
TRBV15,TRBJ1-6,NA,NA,CATSRAQPSPLHF,TGTGCCACCAGCAGAGCCCAACCTTCACCCCTCCACTTT
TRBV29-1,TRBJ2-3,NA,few,CSVFPGPSTDTQYF,TGCAGCGTTTTCCCGGGCCCTAGCACAGATACGCAGTATTTT
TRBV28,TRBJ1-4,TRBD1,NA,CASSLLGGLYRATNEKLFF,TGTGCCAGCAGTCTTCTAGGGGGCCTTTACCGGGCAACTAATGAAAAACTGTTTTTT
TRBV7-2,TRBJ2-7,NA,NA,CASSSSGGIRAEQYF,TGTGCCAGCAGCTCCTCGGGGGGCATTCGGGCCGAGCAGTACTTC
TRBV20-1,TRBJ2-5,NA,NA,CSASSETQYF,TGCAGTGCTAGTTCCGAGACCCAGTACTTC
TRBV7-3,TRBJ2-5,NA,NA,CASSLQGRQETQYF,TGTGCCAGCAGCCTGCAGGGTAGGCAGGAGACCCAGTACTTC
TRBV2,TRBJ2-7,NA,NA,CASSDRYEQYF,TGTGCCAGCAGTGACAGATACGAGCAGTACTTC
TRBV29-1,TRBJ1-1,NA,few,CSVEKVQNTEAFF,TGCAGCGTTGAGAAGGTCCAGAACACTGAAGCTTTCTTT
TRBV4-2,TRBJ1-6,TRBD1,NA,CASSQDRQGNSPLHF,TGTGCCAGCAGCCAAGATCGACAGGGGAATTCACCCCTCCACTTT
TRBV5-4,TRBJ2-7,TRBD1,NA,CASSSWTGSYEQYF,TGTGCCAGCAGCTCATGGACAGGTTCCTACGAGCAGTACTTC
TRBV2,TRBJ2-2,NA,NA,CASSRSGGGTGELFF,TGTGCCAGCAGTCGAAGTGGGGGCGGAACCGGGGAGCTGTTTTTT
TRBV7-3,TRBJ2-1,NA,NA,CASSVSKGYNEQFF,TGTGCCAGCAGCGTAAGCAAGGGGTACAATGAGCAGTTCTTC
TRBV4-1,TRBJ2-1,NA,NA,CASGWREQFF,TGCGCCAGCGGATGGAGGGAGCAGTTCTTC
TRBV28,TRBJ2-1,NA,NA,CASSLMASGQNEQFF,TGTGCCAGCAGTTTAATGGCTAGCGGACAGAATGAGCAGTTCTTC
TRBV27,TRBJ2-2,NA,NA,CASSFSRRGDGTGELFF,TGTGCCAGCAGTTTCTCTCGCAGGGGCGACGGAACCGGGGAGCTGTTTTTT
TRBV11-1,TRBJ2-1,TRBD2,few,CASRDPGTSGFNEQFF,TGTGCCAGCAGGGATCCGGGGACTAGCGGTTTCAATGAGCAGTTCTTC
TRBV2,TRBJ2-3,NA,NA,CASNGWADTQYF,TGTGCCAGCAATGGTTGGGCAGATACGCAGTATTTT
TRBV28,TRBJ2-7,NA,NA,CASSLGPTMTYEQYF,TGTGCCAGCAGTTTGGGGCCTACTATGACCTACGAGCAGTACTTC
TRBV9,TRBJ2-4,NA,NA,CASSVDGRNIQYF,TGTGCCAGCAGCGTAGATGGTAGAAACATTCAGTACTTC
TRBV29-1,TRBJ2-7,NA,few,CSVAQGGLSYEQYF,TGCAGCGTAGCACAGGGTGGGCTCTCCTACGAGCAGTACTTC
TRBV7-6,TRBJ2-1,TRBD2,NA,CASPSERERDNEQFF,TGTGCCAGCCCCTCGGAGCGGGAAAGGGACAATGAGCAGTTCTTC
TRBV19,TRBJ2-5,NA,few,CASSSRGSETQYF,TGTGCCAGTAGCAGCCGCGGGTCGGAGACCCAGTACTTC
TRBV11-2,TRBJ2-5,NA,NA,CASSLGLRDLKTQYF,TGTGCCAGCAGCTTAGGCCTCCGGGACTTAAAGACCCAGTACTTC
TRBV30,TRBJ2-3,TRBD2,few,CAWSVRAGDTDTQYF,TGTGCCTGGAGTGTACGAGCGGGAGACACAGATACGCAGTATTTT
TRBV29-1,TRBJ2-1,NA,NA,CSVGTSSYNEQFF,TGCAGCGTGGGGACCTCTTCCTACAATGAGCAGTTCTTC
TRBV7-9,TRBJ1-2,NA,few,CASSFEVGYGYTF,TGTGCCAGCAGCTTCGAGGTGGGCTATGGCTACACCTTC
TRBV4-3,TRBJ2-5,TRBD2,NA,CASSQDLASGQETQYF,TGCGCCAGCAGCCAAGATCTGGCTAGCGGGCAAGAGACCCAGTACTTC
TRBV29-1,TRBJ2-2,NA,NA,CSVGMVGNTGELFF,TGCAGCGTTGGAATGGTGGGGAACACCGGGGAGCTGTTTTTT
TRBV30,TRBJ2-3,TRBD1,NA,CAWSTGTGPTDTQYF,TGTGCCTGGAGTACCGGGACAGGCCCCACAGATACGCAGTATTTT
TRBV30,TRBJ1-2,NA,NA,CAWSVGDYGYTF,TGTGCCTGGAGCGTCGGGGACTATGGCTACACCTTC
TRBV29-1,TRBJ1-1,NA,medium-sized,CSVVYAEAFF,TGCAGCGTTGTCTACGCTGAAGCTTTCTTT
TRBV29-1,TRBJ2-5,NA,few,CSVGVYQETQYF,TGCAGCGTTGGTGTGTACCAAGAGACCCAGTACTTC
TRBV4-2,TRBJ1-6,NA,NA,CASSQDSAKGPLHF,TGTGCCAGCAGCCAAGACTCTGCCAAGGGACCCCTCCACTTT
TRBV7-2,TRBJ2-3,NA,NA,CASSLNGATDTQYF,TGTGCCAGCAGCTTAAACGGAGCCACAGATACGCAGTATTTT
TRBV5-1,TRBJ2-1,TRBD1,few,CASSFDRGSYNEQFF,TGCGCCAGCAGCTTCGACAGGGGGTCCTACAATGAGCAGTTCTTC
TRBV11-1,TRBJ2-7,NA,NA,CASSLGRDYEQYF,TGTGCCAGCAGCTTAGGTCGAGACTACGAGCAGTACTTC
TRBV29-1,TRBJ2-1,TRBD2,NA,CSVVGRLADNEQFF,TGCAGCGTTGTGGGGCGACTAGCGGACAATGAGCAGTTCTTC
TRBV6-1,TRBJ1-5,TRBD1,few,CASSRDRGLQPQHF,TGTGCCAGCAGTCGTGACAGGGGGCTGCAGCCCCAGCATTTT
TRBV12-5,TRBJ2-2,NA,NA,CASGLVGRDPDTGELFF,TGTGCTAGTGGTTTGGTAGGGCGGGATCCCGACACCGGGGAGCTGTTTTTT